The present T cell receptor (beta chain) was sequenced within a study of blood T cell repertoires in COVID-19. In the study overall: The study drew acute and convalescent COVID-19 samples from the United States, Italy and Spain. T cells, B-cell-depleted T cells, or PBMCs provided the cDNA or gDNA that served as material.

Original processing methods: Nucleated cell number was recorded as an estimate derived from reference gene primer amplification. Assay used: immunoSEQ multiplex PCR; TCRdb lists only in-frame clones, some missing. That table is the source of V, J and clone size, and D and trimming were worked out from the DNA. Of fewer than 130,000 clones in the sample, approximately 90% are singletons; the top ten hold 3% to 3.5%. The CDR3 sequence is 14 residues long. Germline V lookup: CDR1 SNHLY, CDR2 FYNNEI. The V gene lost 10 bases and the J gene lost 7 bases, with 23 bases spanning the gap. This clone occurred once.

Sequenced sample: peripheral blood. The J gene is TRBJ2-7, the V gene TRBV2, with D perhaps matching TRBD2 (5 bases). The sequence came from a woman between 45 and 65 years old with acute or convalescent COVID-19. CDR3 sequence (DNA): TGTGCCACCAAAAAATCGGACGGCGGAGGAGAGCAGTACTTC. This encodes CATKKSDGGGEQYF.